The subject of this entry is one TCR beta chain. Its antigen is undetermined. Time point in this sample: persistent/refractory GD, antithyroid drugs over 5 years with positive TRAb. From PBMCs, RNA was extracted and then used to make the TCR library. The CDR3 extends over 13 amino acids. V gave up 5 bases and J gave up 2 bases; unmatched junction bases: 4. Per the germline V gene, CDR1 is DFQATT and CDR2 is SNEGSKA (reference sequence). This sample is drawn from a study of regulatory T cells in long-lasting Graves disease. About the research overall: The definition of persistent Graves' disease was over 5 years of antithyroid drugs with positive TSH receptor antibodies.

Construction of the TCR beta libraries employed iRepertoire HTBI primers in conjunction with Arm-PCR of CDR3 regions. In TCRdb, the multiplex PCR reads were re-called with MiXCR into one record per CDR3 protein. The data hold about 300,000 distinct CDR3 sequences, with more than 20% observed a single time. General study results and limits: Persistent Graves' patients showed less TCR diversity than newly diagnosed patients showed. TRBV28, TRBJ1-2 and TRBJ2-5 emerged as the favored segments in persistent disease.

The sequences come from peripheral blood mononuclear cells (PBMCs), collected when the disease was refractory, from a patient treated with antithyroid drugs. This receptor was taken from a female donor with Graves disease. The chain employs TRBV20-1 and TRBJ1-2; 8 nucleotides match TRBD1. The CDR3 protein is CSAGQGTNYGYTF. CDR3 bases: TGCAGTGCTGGACAGGGAACCAACTATGGCTACACCTTC.